Below are 28 T cell receptor beta chains sequenced from a single sample in a study of metastatic and nonmetastatic thyroid tumors. Nobody among the patients had been given any treatment before thyroid surgery. With MiXCR, TCRdb reprocessed the PCR reads. The sample records tens of thousands of clones, 20% being singletons. The sequencing input was blood. The receptors were sampled from a female donor with papillary thyroid cancer or a benign thyroid nodule (not recorded which). Some clones in this sample may be carry-over from other donors' samples.

There are many counts of this clone. This sequence joins TRBV27 and TRBJ2-1; 7 nucleotides line up with TRBD1. The CDR3 contains 14 residues. The germline gives CDR1 MNHEY, CDR2 SMNVEV (reference sequence). Germline trimming cut 4 bases from V and 3 bases from J; bases unmatched to any gene: 3. CDR3 amino acids: CASSWDRYYNEQFF. DNA for the CDR3: TGTGCCAGCAGTTGGGACAGATACTACAATGAGCAGTTCTTC.

A word on this clone: Sequence at one end of the junction differs from germline and may be a read error. The chain is built from TRBV2 and TRBJ2-1; the match to TRBD2 covers 14 bases. In germline, CDR1 is SNHLY, CDR2 FYNNEI. CDR3 length: 14 residues. This CDR3 reads CPSSFGTSGSSEFF. The DNA for the CDR3 is TGTCCCAGCAGCTTCGGGACTAGCGGGAGTTCTGAGTTCTTC. Drawing the rest from reference TRBV2 and TRBJ2-1, the complete variable domain is EPEVTQTPSHQVTQMGQEVILRCVPISNHLYFYWYRQILGQKVEFLVSFYNNEISEKSEIFDDQFSVERPDGSNFTLKIRSTKLEDSAMYFCPSSFGTSGSSEFFGPGTRLTVL.

Comments on this clone: A much larger clone differs by one base, so this may be a read error. This chain connects TRBV5-1 to TRBJ2-1; D unresolved. The CDR3 sequence is 12 residues long. Between the trimmed V and J ends, which lost 4 bases and 10 bases, there was a span of 12 bases. Germline CDR1 reads SGHRS; CDR2 reads YFSETQ. In DNA, the CDR3 is TGCGCCAGCAGCCGCCCCTCCCAAGAGCAGTTCTTC. It codes for CASSRPSQEQFF.

The genes are TRBV11-2 and TRBJ2-1; a weak D match, TRBD1 (6 bases). The V and J ends lost 5 bases and 1 base respectively, with 15 bases between them. CDR1 is SGHAT and CDR2 is FQNNGV in the germline V gene. This CDR3 is built from 16 residues. DNA of the CDR3: TGTGCCAGCAGCCACAGCGGCAGGGGTTCCTACAATGAGCAGTTCTTC. Translating it yields CASSHSGRGSYNEQFF.

This clone was seen ten or more times. This sequence joins TRBV6-1 and TRBJ1-5; perhaps TRBD1 as D (5 bases). Germline V gene data show CDR1 as MNHNS and CDR2 as SASEGT. V gave up 7 bases and J gave up 0 bases, with 10 bases separating them. The CDR3 spans 14 residues. CDR3: CASIPGRSNQPQHF. CDR3 nucleotide sequence: TGTGCCAGCATCCCGGGACGTAGCAATCAGCCCCAGCATTTT.

This clone has ten or more counts. This sequence joins TRBV12-5 and TRBJ2-1; TRBD1 aligns across 8 bases. The CDR3 runs 18 residues. Germline lookup yields CDR1 LGHNT and CDR2 FRNRAP. The junction had 12 bases not matched to a gene; V was cut back by 3 bases and J by 2 bases. The CDR3 DNA reads TGTGCTAGTGGTTTCTCCCTCTCCGACAGGGGCCCCTACAATGAGCAGTTCTTC. It codes for CASGFSLSDRGPYNEQFF.

Regarding this clone: The junction departs from the called germline gene at one end, perhaps through a read error. This rearrangement joins TRBV30 to TRBJ1-6, with D unresolved. The germline CDR1 and CDR2 sequences are GTSNPN and SVGIG (reference sequence). The CDR3 has 12 amino acids. This chain's CDR3 is CSWSSGRWPLHF. The CDR3 region has the DNA TGTTCCTGGAGCTCGGGCCGCTGGCCCCTCCACTTT. The full variable domain, in which reference TRBV30 and TRBJ1-6 provide the parts outside the CDR3, is SQTIHQWPATLVQPVGSPLSLECTVEGTSNPNLYWYRQAAGRGLQLLFYSVGIGQISSEVPQNLSASRPQDRQFILSSKKLLLSDSGFYLCSWSSGRWPLHFGNGTRLTVT.

This clone was found many times. The chain is built from TRBV7-3 and TRBJ2-5; D might be TRBD2 (5 bases). Germline CDR1 is SGHTA and CDR2 is FQGTGA. Trimming took off 1 base at V and 1 base at J, with 10 bases between the two ends. The CDR3 loop spans 15 amino acids. This CDR3 reads CASSLNGIRQETQYF. As DNA, the CDR3 is TGTGCCAGCAGCTTAAACGGGATCCGCCAAGAGACCCAGTACTTC.

This clone came up many times. This rearrangement joins TRBV5-4 to TRBJ1-2; D uncertain. Trimming cost V 0 bases and J 3 bases, with 18 bases left between them. CDR1 and CDR2 from the germline V gene are SGHNT and YYREEE (reference sequence). The CDR3 runs to 17 residues. CDR3 in amino acids: CASSLAGLGGKYYGYTF. Written as DNA, the CDR3 is TGTGCCAGCAGCTTGGCAGGATTGGGCGGGAAGTACTATGGCTACACCTTC.

This clone was found a few times. A much larger clone differs from this one at a single base, so this may be a read error. The chain couples TRBV6-4 to TRBJ2-3, with 7 nucleotides matching TRBD2. The trim removed 3 bases at V and 6 bases at J, leaving 9 bases unmatched. The CDR3 spans 15 residues. Germline assignment: CDR1 MRHNA and CDR2 SNTAGT. The CDR3 region is CASSELEGGADTQYF. CDR3 coding DNA: TGTGCCAGCAGTGAATTAGAGGGAGGGGCCGATACGCAGTATTTT.

The chain uses TRBV20-1 and TRBJ1-1; no reliable D call. Germline V gene sequence: CDR1 DFQATT, CDR2 SNEGSKA (reference sequence). The CDR3 contains 13 residues. V lost 2 bases, J lost 6 bases, and 13 bases lay in between. This chain's CDR3 is CSARPGSRAEAFF. The CDR3, as DNA: TGCAGTGCTAGACCTGGGTCTAGAGCTGAAGCTTTCTTT.

In its sample, this clone was seen many times. V and J are TRBV6-1 and TRBJ1-1; a weak D match, TRBD1 (5 bases). V shed 9 bases and J shed 0 bases, with 8 bases lying between them. Germline V lookup: CDR1 MNHNS, CDR2 SASEGT. The CDR3 covers 12 residues. CDR3: CASSQVNTEAFF. The CDR3 nucleotides are TGTGCCAGTTCACAGGTGAACACTGAAGCTTTCTTT.

This clone was recorded many times. This rearrangement joins TRBV4-1 to TRBJ2-3; TRBD2 aligns across 7 bases. After removal of 2 bases from V and 0 bases from J, the junction contained 8 bases not matched to a gene. Germline loops: CDR1 MGHRA, CDR2 YSYEKL. The CDR3 totals 17 residues. The CDR3 DNA reads as TGCGCCAGCAGCCAAAGTGGAGCGGGGTCTAGCACAGATACGCAGTATTTT. Protein product: CASSQSGAGSSTDTQYF.

This clone has a count of ten or more. For the CDR3, the DNA is TGTGCCAGCAGCTTGGCGACAGGGGGCCGTATCGGAGCTTTCTTT. Translation: CASSLATGGRIGAFF. This rearrangement joins TRBV5-5 to TRBJ1-1; 10 bases align to TRBD1. With 0 bases clipped from V and 10 bases from J, the junction kept 9 bases outside the gene matches. The CDR3 has 15 amino acids. Germline lookup yields CDR1 SGHKS and CDR2 YYEKEE (reference sequence).

This clone was counted at least ten times. The chain employs TRBV19 and TRBJ1-5, with 8 bases matching TRBD1. After removal of 3 bases from V and 7 bases from J, the junction contained 5 bases not matched to a gene. The CDR3 runs 14 residues. Per the germline V gene, CDR1 is LNHDA and CDR2 is SQIVND (reference sequence). CDR3 nucleotides: TGTGCCAGTAGTATTCAGGGGGCAGGGCAGCCCCAGCATTTT. Translated, it gives CASSIQGAGQPQHF.

The sample holds many counts of this clone. V and J are TRBV4-2 and TRBJ2-1; 10 positions agree with TRBD2. The germline gives CDR1 LGHNA, CDR2 YNFKEQ. The CDR3 is 14 residues long. Trimming cost V 4 bases and J 7 bases; bases outside gene matches: 4. CDR3 DNA sequence: TGTGCCAGCAGCCCCTCTAGCGGGAGTAATGAGCAGTTCTTC. Amino acid sequence: CASSPSSGSNEQFF.

This clone was observed many times. V is TRBV20-1 and J is TRBJ2-1; tentatively, D is TRBD1 or TRBD2 (6 bases each). CDR1 DFQATT and CDR2 SNEGSKA come from the germline V gene (reference sequence). V gave up 0 bases and J gave up 0 bases, with 9 bases separating them. The CDR3 is 15 residues long. In DNA form, the CDR3 reads TGCAGTGCTAGAGATGGGGGGCGCTCCTACAATGAGCAGTTCTTC. It is translated as CSARDGGRSYNEQFF.

In this sample, this clone turned up many times. J is TRBJ2-5 and V is TRBV15; D is ambiguous. Trimming removed 3 bases at V and 5 bases at J, with 10 bases between. The CDR3 length is 13 residues. CDR1 and CDR2 (germline): LNHNV, YYDKDF (reference sequence). The CDR3 DNA sequence: TGTGCCACCAGCAGTTTCTTGAGCGAGACCCAGTACTTC. It encodes CATSSFLSETQYF.

This clone was detected ten times or more. The chain links TRBV7-3 to TRBJ2-5; 7 bases fit TRBD2. Germline-derived CDR1 and CDR2 are SGHTA and FQGTGA. J was trimmed by 4 bases and V by 6 bases; bases with no gene match: 11. The CDR3 is made up of 15 amino acids. CDR3 loop: CASSRSGNGGETQYF. The DNA for the CDR3 is TGTGCCAGCAGTCGAAGCGGGAATGGGGGAGAGACCCAGTACTTC.

With respect to this clone: One junction end disagrees with the germline gene, perhaps due to a read error. The CDR3 coding sequence is TGTTCCAGCACTTCTGCAGGGTGGAAAGAGCAGTACTTC. Residues: CSSTSAGWKEQYF. J is TRBJ2-7 and V is TRBV28, with D possibly matching TRBD1 (5 bases). This CDR3 comprises 13 residues. Germline V gene data show CDR1 as MDHEN and CDR2 as SYDVKM.

This clone showed up many times. The CDR3 protein is CASSSGDRENGYTF. The CDR3 DNA reads as TGTGCCAGTAGCTCAGGGGACAGGGAAAATGGCTACACCTTC. The rearrangement uses TRBV19 and TRBJ1-2, with 9 nucleotides matching TRBD1. With 6 bases clipped from V and 6 bases from J, the junction kept 8 bases outside the gene matches. This CDR3 is built from 14 residues. Germline V lookup: CDR1 LNHDA, CDR2 SQIVND (reference sequence).

This clone was recorded at least ten times. Other DNA sequences within the sample encode an identical CDR3. This chain uses TRBV7-9 with TRBJ2-7; D gene unclear. V lost 2 bases to trimming and J lost 0 bases, with 5 bases between them. Looked up from germline, CDR1 is SEHNR and CDR2 is FQNEAQ (reference sequence). This CDR3 comprises 13 residues. The CDR3 region has the DNA TGTGCCAGCAGCTTATCAGTCTCCTACGAGCAGTACTTC. It is translated as CASSLSVSYEQYF.

The genes are TRBV6-4 and TRBJ1-3; D call uncertain. This CDR3 contains 13 residues. Germline V gene sequence: CDR1 MRHNA, CDR2 SNTAGT. With 8 bases removed from V and 4 bases from J, the gap between germline ends came to 12 bases. DNA for the CDR3: TGTGCCAGCTCCGGGTTTCCGGGAAACACCATATATTTT. Translated, it gives CASSGFPGNTIYF.

This clone was picked up a small number of times. The rearrangement links TRBV10-2 to TRBJ2-3; D possibly corresponds to TRBD2 (6 bases). Germline loops: CDR1 WSHSY, CDR2 SAAADI. Between the trimmed V and J ends, which lost 7 bases and 7 bases, there was a span of 21 bases. This CDR3 spans 15 amino acids. The CDR3 spells CASTSADVGSNTQYF. The CDR3 DNA sequence: TGCGCCAGCACCTCAGCAGACGTCGGGAGTAATACGCAGTATTTT.

This clone was seen many times. The rearrangement joins TRBV28 to TRBJ2-3; D remains unclear. The germline gives CDR1 MDHEN, CDR2 SYDVKM. V was cut by 7 bases and J by 7 bases, with 9 bases left in between. The CDR3 extends over 11 amino acids. The DNA of the CDR3 is TGTGCCAGCATAATGCGTAATACGCAGTATTTT. The encoded protein is CASIMRNTQYF.

A remark on this clone: A read error may account for a junction end that differs from germline. The CDR3 here is CASSLDQAGSANEHFF. CDR3 nucleotide sequence: TGCGCCAGCAGCTTGGATCAGGCGGGCAGTGCCAATGAGCATTTCTTC. V is TRBV5-1 and J is TRBJ2-1; D is possibly TRBD2 (5 bases). This CDR3 contains 16 residues. Germline CDR1 and CDR2: SGHRS and YFSETQ.

About this clone: Given a much more abundant clone one base away, this may be a read error. The CDR3 DNA sequence: TGCAGTGCGGCACAGGCCTTAGATACGCATTATTTT. Amino acids: CSAAQALDTHYF. V and J are TRBV20-1 and TRBJ2-3, with D possibly being TRBD1 (5 bases). Germline V lookup: CDR1 DFQATT, CDR2 SNEGSKA (reference sequence). The CDR3 sequence is 12 residues long.

The table lists this clone with many counts. The chain carries TRBV28 and TRBJ2-1, with TRBD2 identical over 10 bases. The CDR3 is 16 amino acids. Germline V gene lookup returns CDR1 MDHEN and CDR2 SYDVKM. V lost 7 bases and J lost 8; bases outside the gene matches: 14. Here the CDR3 DNA reads TGTGCCAGCACCCCTAAGCCGGCTAGCGGGAGCTATGAGCAGTTCTTC. Protein sequence: CASTPKPASGSYEQFF.